A selection of T cell receptor beta chains follows, all from one sample in a study of memory CD4+ T cells and cytomegalovirus serostatus. TCRdb's table, derived via immunoSEQ multiplex PCR, lists solely in-frame clones and lacks some. The sample has about 38,000 clones, about 80% seen once. The sequencing sample was made of memory CD4+ T cells from blood. These receptors all stem from an adult in good health and CMV-seropositive. The conserved cysteine and the conserved F or W are not part of the CDR3 here. The order of the fields is J gene, V gene, CDR3 protein.

J gene: TRBJ1-3; V gene: TRBV2; CDR3 protein: ASRKSRVWQTGNTIY
J gene: TRBJ1-1; V gene: TRBV25-1; CDR3 protein: ASSVGQGREAF
J gene: TRBJ1-5; V gene: TRBV7-2; CDR3 protein: ASSPFNQPQH
J gene: TRBJ2-1; V gene: TRBV20-1; CDR3 protein: SARREEQF
J gene: TRBJ2-1; V gene: TRBV6-1; CDR3 protein: ASSEMLNRNNEQF
J gene: TRBJ2-1; V gene: TRBV4-1; CDR3 protein: ASSQEVYNEQF
J gene: TRBJ1-2; V gene: TRBV27; CDR3 protein: ASSLRDRGIYGYT
J gene: TRBJ2-5; V gene: TRBV4-2; CDR3 protein: ASSQEFSEQETQY
J gene: TRBJ1-6; V gene: TRBV7-9; CDR3 protein: ASSLEGARGSPLH
J gene: TRBJ1-2; V gene: TRBV6-5; CDR3 protein: ASSMDRGSYGYT
J gene: TRBJ2-2; V gene: TRBV19; CDR3 protein: ASGQGNTGELF
J gene: TRBJ1-1; V gene: TRBV7-9; CDR3 protein: ASSLALRTGGPEAF
J gene: TRBJ1-1; V gene: TRBV7-2; CDR3 protein: ASSLEGITEAF